These 22 T cell receptor beta chains originate from one sample sequenced in a study of blood T cell repertoires in COVID-19. Generated by immunoSEQ multiplex PCR, the TCRdb table keeps only in-frame clones and is missing some. Seen here are about 52,000 clones, around 83% observed once, and the top ten hold 15% to 20%. Sequencing input: peripheral blood. All receptors derive from a human donor in a cohort sampled during active COVID-19.

The rearrangement links TRBV28 to TRBJ2-7; TRBD1 might be the D (6 bases). The CDR3 is 16 amino acids. V was clipped by 2 bases and J by 1 base, with 15 bases between them. CDR1 and CDR2 (germline): MDHEN, SYDVKM. CDR3 region: CASSLSPGTHSYEQYF. The CDR3, as DNA: TGTGCCAGCAGTTTAAGTCCCGGGACACATTCCTACGAGCAGTACTTC.

This clone was seen a single time. The chain is built from TRBV5-1 and TRBJ2-5; D perhaps matches TRBD2 (6 bases). This CDR3 comprises 16 residues. V lost 2 bases and J 4 bases, leaving 18 bases between the germline ends. CDR1 SGHRS and CDR2 YFSETQ come from the germline V gene. The CDR3 loop reads CASSFTIGSGGETQYF. CDR3 DNA sequence: TGCGCCAGCAGCTTTACCATCGGGAGTGGGGGAGAGACCCAGTACTTC.

This clone was counted a few times. This CDR3 is CASSRVGTGEYGYTF. CDR3 nucleotides: TGTGCCAGCAGCCGGGTCGGGACAGGGGAGTATGGCTACACCTTC. The chain is built from TRBV7-2 and TRBJ1-2; 10 nucleotides align to TRBD1. In germline, CDR1 is SGHTA, CDR2 FQGNSA. The length of the CDR3 is 15 residues. The J segment lost 5 bases and the V segment lost 5 bases, leaving 8 bases of the junction unmatched.

V gene TRBV29-1 combines with J gene TRBJ2-1, with 8 nucleotides matching TRBD2. The CDR3 sequence is 14 residues long. V dropped 7 bases and J dropped 0; count of bases not matched to a gene: 5. In germline, CDR1 is SQVTM, CDR2 ANQGSEA. CDR3 sequence reads: CSAPGTSSYNEQFF. The CDR3 coding sequence is TGCAGCGCCCCCGGGACTAGCTCCTACAATGAGCAGTTCTTC.

The gene calls are TRBV4-1 and TRBJ2-1, with 9 bases lining up with TRBD2. The CDR3 runs to 14 residues. Germline CDR1 and CDR2: MGHRA and YSYEKL. With V trimmed by 4 bases and J by 5 bases, 3 bases remained unmatched. The CDR3, as DNA: TGCGCCAGCAGCCGCATAGCGGGAGACAATGAGCAGTTCTTC. It translates to CASSRIAGDNEQFF.

The gene calls are TRBV28 and TRBJ1-2; 7 positions agree with TRBD1. V lost 6 bases, J lost 8 bases, and 15 bases stayed unmatched. This CDR3 is built from 15 residues. Germline CDR1 is MDHEN and CDR2 is SYDVKM. In DNA form, the CDR3 reads TGTGCCAGCAGCCTGACTTACAGGGGCGCGGGGGGCTACACCTTC. Residues: CASSLTYRGAGGYTF.

About this clone: Other DNA sequences in the same sample also yield this CDR3. This chain connects TRBV5-1 to TRBJ2-7; D is perhaps TRBD2 (6 bases). The length of the CDR3 is 14 residues. In germline, CDR1 is SGHRS, CDR2 YFSETQ. Trimming cost V 0 bases and J 2 bases, with 9 bases left between them. CDR3 DNA: TGCGCCAGCAGCTTGGAGGAGGGGACCTACGAGCAGTACTTC. Its protein product is CASSLEEGTYEQYF. Using reference TRBV5-1 and TRBJ2-7 for the parts outside the CDR3, the full variable domain is KAGVTQTPRYLIKTRGQQVTLSCSPISGHRSVSWYQQTPGQGLQFLFEYFSETQRNKGNFPGRFSGRQFSNSRSEMNVSTLELGDSALYLCASSLEEGTYEQYFGPGTRLTVT.

V gene TRBV19 combines with J gene TRBJ2-1; 14 positions match TRBD2. This CDR3 is 16 amino acids long. The germline V gene encodes CDR1 LNHDA and CDR2 SQIVND (reference sequence). Trimming at V came to 6 bases and at J to 4 bases, leaving 5 bases not matched to a gene. The CDR3 loop is CASSFRTSGGYNEQFF. CDR3 in DNA: TGTGCCAGTAGCTTTCGGACTAGCGGGGGGTACAATGAGCAGTTCTTC.

J is TRBJ1-1 and V is TRBV5-1, with 7 positions matching TRBD1. Germline V lookup: CDR1 SGHRS, CDR2 YFSETQ. With V trimmed by 4 bases and J by 0 bases, 3 bases remained unmatched. CDR3 size: 14 residues. The CDR3 region is CASSLDRMNTEAFF. Here the CDR3 DNA reads TGCGCCAGCAGCCTGGACAGGATGAACACTGAAGCTTTCTTT.

V is TRBV3-1 (or the pseudogene TRBV3-2) and J is TRBJ2-1; perhaps TRBD2 as D (6 bases). The CDR3 loop spans 15 amino acids. Germline V CDR1 and CDR2: LGHDT, YNNKEL (reference sequence). V was pared by 1 base and J by 7 bases, with 14 bases between. In DNA form, the CDR3 reads TGTGCCAGCAGCCAAGGGCTAGCGCGAAAAAATGAGCAGTTCTTC. It specifies CASSQGLARKNEQFF.

The chain has TRBV3-1 (or the pseudogene TRBV3-2) and TRBJ2-4, with D tentatively TRBD2 (5 bases). The V gene's germline CDR1 is LGHDT and CDR2 YNNKEL (reference sequence). The V gene lost 1 base and the J gene lost 1 base, with 8 bases spanning the gap. The CDR3 sequence is 15 residues long. Here the CDR3 DNA reads TGTGCCAGCAGCCAAGCCGGGATTGCCAAAAACATTCAGTACTTC. This encodes CASSQAGIAKNIQYF.

The J gene is TRBJ2-1, the V gene TRBV9, with 7 bases matching TRBD1. Germline V gene data show CDR1 as SGDLS and CDR2 as YYNGEE. The CDR3 contains 17 residues. Trimming at V came to 0 bases and at J to 4 bases, leaving 10 bases not matched to a gene. The CDR3 coding sequence is TGTGCCAGCAGCGTAGCCATTGGGACAGAGAAATACAATGAGCAGTTCTTC. It encodes CASSVAIGTEKYNEQFF.

The chain couples TRBV7-3 to TRBJ1-1; D perhaps matches TRBD1 (5 bases). V was shortened by 7 bases and J by 6 bases, with 18 bases between the two germline ends. CDR1 is SGHTA and CDR2 is FQGTGA in the germline V gene. The CDR3 is made up of 14 amino acids. The CDR3 here is CASTEGLGSSEAFF. The DNA of the CDR3 is TGTGCCAGCACGGAGGGACTGGGATCCTCTGAAGCTTTCTTT.

This chain uses TRBV5-8 with TRBJ2-5; no definite D call. The CDR3 runs 14 residues. CDR1 is SGHTS and CDR2 is YDEGEE in the germline V gene. With 0 bases removed from V and 1 base from J, the gap between germline ends came to 7 bases. Here the CDR3 reads CASSLGGVQETQYF. CDR3 bases: TGTGCCAGCAGCTTGGGAGGAGTCCAAGAGACCCAGTACTTC. Full variable domain (outside the CDR3, taken from reference TRBV5-8 and TRBJ2-5): EAGVTQSPTHLIKTRGQQATLRCSPISGHTSVYWYQQALGLGLQFLLWYDEGEERNRGNFPPRFSGRQFPNYSSELNVNALELEDSALYLCASSLGGVQETQYFGPGTRLLVL.

V gene TRBV6-1 combines with J gene TRBJ2-5, with 12 bases fitting TRBD2. The CDR3 sequence is 17 residues long. Germline V gene sequence: CDR1 MNHNS, CDR2 SASEGT. V was clipped by 0 bases and J by 1 base; unmatched bases: 3. As DNA, the CDR3 is TGTGCCAGCAGTGAAGCGAGGACTAGCGGGGCCCAAGAGACCCAGTACTTC. Encoded protein: CASSEARTSGAQETQYF.

The genes are TRBV6-5 and TRBJ2-1, with 10 bases that match TRBD1. Per the germline V gene, CDR1 is MNHEY and CDR2 is SVGAGI. The CDR3 is made up of 14 amino acids. V shed 9 bases and J 2 bases; nucleotides not matched to a gene: 4. The DNA for the CDR3 is TGTGCCAGTATGACAGGGGGCACCTACAATGAGCAGTTCTTC. Amino acids: CASMTGGTYNEQFF.

This chain links TRBV6-5 with TRBJ1-2; 7 nucleotides agree with TRBD1. V was clipped by 6 bases and J by 1 base; unmatched bases: 5. CDR1 and CDR2 (germline): MNHEY, SVGAGI. The CDR3 contains 14 residues. CDR3 region: CASRADRDNYGYTF. CDR3 DNA sequence: TGTGCCAGCAGGGCCGACAGGGATAACTATGGCTACACCTTC.

This clone showed up just once. The chain links TRBV18 to TRBJ2-7; D is possibly TRBD1 (5 bases). V shed 4 bases and J shed 2 bases, with 15 bases lying between them. CDR3 length equals 15 residues. Germline V gene sequence: CDR1 KGHSH, CDR2 LQKENI. The CDR3 nucleotides read TGTGCCAGCTCACGGACATGGACGGACGCCTACGAGCAGTACTTC. Its protein is CASSRTWTDAYEQYF.

This chain uses TRBV4-1 with TRBJ2-2, with 14 positions matching TRBD2. Trimming cost V 0 bases and J 8 bases; bases outside gene matches: 5. The CDR3 sequence is 17 residues long. Germline CDR1 MGHRA, CDR2 YSYEKL. CDR3 residues: CASSQEPGTSGSGELFF. Here the CDR3 DNA reads TGCGCCAGCAGCCAAGAACCTGGGACTAGCGGGAGTGGGGAGCTGTTTTTT.

In its sample, this clone was seen a few times. The chain employs TRBV30 and TRBJ2-1; D call uncertain. CDR3 length: 10 residues. In germline, CDR1 is GTSNPN, CDR2 SVGIG (reference sequence). V lost 2 bases and J lost 11, with 7 bases in between. In DNA, the CDR3 is TGTGCCTGGAGTAGTACTCAGCAGTTCTTC. This gives the protein CAWSSTQQFF.

This chain's CDR3 is CASSRGSGTYEQYF. In nucleotides, the CDR3 is TGCGCCAGCAGCCGGGGCAGCGGGACCTACGAGCAGTACTTC. The rearrangement joins TRBV4-1 to TRBJ2-7; TRBD2 aligns across 7 bases. J lost 2 bases, V lost 4 bases, and 5 bases had no gene match. CDR3 length equals 14 residues. The germline CDR1 and CDR2 sequences are MGHRA and YSYEKL.

This clone appeared a single time. The rearrangement links TRBV19 to TRBJ2-3; TRBD1 agrees at 7 bases. The CDR3 is made up of 15 amino acids. J lost 5 bases, V lost 4 bases, and 9 bases had no gene match. Per germline, CDR1 LNHDA and CDR2 SQIVND (reference sequence). The CDR3 sequence is CASSTRQGTGDTQYF. DNA for the CDR3: TGTGCCAGTAGTACCCGACAGGGCACTGGAGATACGCAGTATTTT.